This TCR beta chain was observed in a study of hypomethylating agent response in myelodysplastic syndrome. General study points: Whether shared GLIPH2 clusters recognize novel MDS antigens was not confirmed. Across all patients and within response groups, hypomethylating treatment left richness, diversity and clonality without significant change.

No T-cell subset sorting was done; bone marrow was analyzed in bulk. This CDR3 spans 14 amino acids. The V end lost 5 bases, the J end lost 4 bases, and 14 bases lay between the germline ends. Germline V gene sequence: CDR1 MNHNY, CDR2 SVGAGI (reference sequence). Sequencing was performed with immunoSEQ multiplex PCR; in TCRdb, only in-frame clones are kept and a portion is missing. The sample has approximately 5,800 clones; 75% to 90% are singletons. On this clone itself: Its antigen remains unknown.

The chain links TRBV6-6 to TRBJ1-1, with D tentatively TRBD1 (6 bases). Material: bone marrow, obtained before or after starting hypomethylating agent treatment for myelodysplastic syndrome (not recorded which). This TCR was sampled from a human donor with myelodysplastic syndrome. The CDR3 protein is CASSKQGEGTEAFF. Written as DNA, the CDR3 is TGTGCCAGCAGTAAACAGGGTGAGGGCACTGAAGCTTTCTTT.